The 29 T cell receptor beta chains below all came from one sample that was sequenced in a study of cytomegalovirus exposure and HLA in healthy donors. With 60 Vbeta and 13 Jbeta primers, the PCR was carried out. Sequenced by immunoSEQ multiplex PCR; TCRdb stores in-frame clones only, minus some. There are 60,000 to 70,000 clones in the sample; about 65% occur only once, and roughly 25% lies in the top ten. Sequencing was performed on PBMCs. These receptor sequences come from a man in his forties or fifties in good health and CMV-seropositive.

The genes are TRBV7-8 and TRBJ1-6; tentative D call: TRBD1 (5 bases). Germline V gives CDR1 SGHVS, CDR2 FQNEAQ. This CDR3 has 14 residues. With 3 bases removed from V and 8 bases from J, the gap between germline ends came to 11 bases. In nucleotides, the CDR3 is TGTGCCAGCAGCTTGACTCTCAGGGATTCACCCCTCCACTTT. Translated: CASSLTLRDSPLHF.

This clone turned up a few times. The chain uses TRBV4-1 and TRBJ1-1; unclear D gene. The germline V gene has CDR1 MGHRA and CDR2 YSYEKL. The CDR3 runs to 14 residues. Trimming removed 1 base from V and 10 bases from J, with 16 bases in between. The CDR3, as DNA: TGCGCCAGCAGCCAAGGAGTCGAAACCCCCCTAGCTTTCTTT. Its protein is CASSQGVETPLAFF.

The chain is built from TRBV30 and TRBJ1-6; no clear D gene. Germline loops: CDR1 GTSNPN, CDR2 SVGIG (reference sequence). CDR3 length: 13 residues. Trimming removed 7 bases from V and 10 bases from J, with 17 bases in between. CDR3 region: CASSVEGTSPLHF. Here the CDR3 DNA reads TGTGCCTCCTCCGTCGAGGGCACCTCACCCCTCCACTTT.

The chain carries TRBV7-8 and TRBJ1-5, with D possibly matching TRBD1 (6 bases). This CDR3 has 19 amino acids. Germline CDR1 is SGHVS and CDR2 is FQNEAQ. Trimming left V 1 base short and J 1 base short, with 20 bases between. CDR3 DNA: TGTGCCAGCAGCTTAGGGTTCGGGGGCGGGGGGATAAGCAATCAGCCCCAGCATTTT. Protein: CASSLGFGGGGISNQPQHF.

The genes are TRBV7-9 and TRBJ2-3, with D possibly TRBD2 on 6 matching bases. V was trimmed by 5 bases and J by 6 bases, leaving 6 bases between them. Germline assignment: CDR1 SEHNR and CDR2 FQNEAQ (reference sequence). CDR3 length: 11 residues. CDR3 nucleotides: TGTGCCAGCAGCCGGGGGGATACGCAGTATTTT. This gives the protein CASSRGDTQYF.

The rearrangement uses TRBV7-9 and TRBJ2-7; 9 nucleotides agree with TRBD2. The CDR3 runs to 17 residues. Per germline, CDR1 SEHNR and CDR2 FQNEAQ (reference sequence). V was pared by 4 bases and J by 4 bases, with 14 bases of the junction left unmatched. The CDR3 nucleotides read TGTGCCAGCAGCTCCGGGGGAGGGGGACTAGCTTTATACGAGCAGTACTTC. Its translation is CASSSGGGGLALYEQYF.

The V call is TRBV6-5, the J call TRBJ1-2, with 9 bases fitting TRBD1. The CDR3 is 13 residues long. CDR1 is MNHEY, CDR2 SVGAGI, per germline. Trimming at V came to 6 bases and at J to 8 bases, leaving 7 bases not matched to a gene. The CDR3 spells CASRAYRGQGYTF. CDR3 nucleotides: TGTGCCAGCAGAGCATACAGGGGGCAGGGCTACACCTTC.

This chain joins TRBV2 and TRBJ2-5; 10 nucleotides agree with TRBD2. TRBJ2-7 matches the DNA end more closely, so the J call is doubtful. Germline CDR1 is SNHLY and CDR2 is FYNNEI. The CDR3 consists of 16 residues. The CDR3 DNA follows: TGTGCCAGCAGTGGGGTTTCAGCGGGAGGGCTCTACGAGCAGTACTTC. It encodes CASSGVSAGGLYEQYF.

This chain connects TRBV30 to TRBJ1-2; 7 bases agree with TRBD1. From germline, CDR1 is GTSNPN and CDR2 SVGIG (reference sequence). The CDR3 contains 13 residues. With 2 bases clipped from V and 6 bases from J, the junction kept 6 bases outside the gene matches. The CDR3 loop reads CAWSQRQGHGYTF. For the CDR3, the DNA is TGTGCCTGGAGTCAGCGACAGGGACATGGCTACACCTTC. Looking up the rest from reference TRBV30 and TRBJ1-2 gives the full variable domain: SQTIHQWPATLVQPVGSPLSLECTVEGTSNPNLYWYRQAAGRGLQLLFYSVGIGQISSEVPQNLSASRPQDRQFILSSKKLLLSDSGFYLCAWSQRQGHGYTFGSGTRLTVV.

This clone is medium-sized within its sample. The chain combines TRBV5-3 with TRBJ1-1; D is possibly TRBD1 (6 bases). TRBV5-3 is an ORF, with its function uncertain. CDR3 length: 16 residues. Trimming took 0 bases from V and 3 from J, leaving 15 bases between them. The CDR3 spells CARSLAEGGRDTEAFF. The DNA for the CDR3 is TGTGCCAGAAGCTTGGCCGAAGGGGGGAGGGACACTGAAGCTTTCTTT.

The V and J genes are TRBV10-2 and TRBJ1-5; 10 bases match TRBD1. Germline V gene lookup returns CDR1 WSHSY and CDR2 SAAADI. V trimming: 7 bases; J trimming: 0 bases; junction bases outside the gene matches: 6. CDR3 length: 16 amino acids. For the CDR3, the DNA is TGCGCCAGCAAGCCGGGACAGGGGATTAGCAATCAGCCCCAGCATTTT. Amino acids: CASKPGQGISNQPQHF.

V gene TRBV10-3 combines with J gene TRBJ2-7; 7 positions agree with TRBD1. With V trimmed by 2 bases and J by 2 bases, 6 bases remained unmatched. The CDR3 has 15 amino acids. Germline V gene sequence: CDR1 ENHRY, CDR2 SYGVKD. The DNA of the CDR3 is TGTGCCATCAGTGAGAGGTCAGGGGGAGCCTACGAGCAGTACTTC. As protein: CAISERSGGAYEQYF.

This clone was found once. This rearrangement joins TRBV6-6 to TRBJ2-3; the match to TRBD1 covers 9 bases. V shed 4 bases and J 5 bases; nucleotides not matched to a gene: 7. The CDR3 spans 15 residues. Germline loops: CDR1 MNHNY, CDR2 SVGAGI (reference sequence). The CDR3, as DNA: TGTGCCAGCAGTTTCCCGGGACAGGGTGAAGATACGCAGTATTTT. Its translation is CASSFPGQGEDTQYF.

This clone appeared a few times. The chain joins TRBV18 to TRBJ1-1, with D possibly TRBD1 on 6 matching bases. V was pared by 4 bases and J by 4 bases, with 13 bases between. The CDR3 covers 14 residues. Germline V CDR1 and CDR2: KGHSH, LQKENI. The CDR3 DNA sequence: TGTGCCAGCTCACACAACAGGGCGGGCACTGAAGCTTTCTTT. Translating gives CASSHNRAGTEAFF.

This clone was observed a single time. The gene calls are TRBV5-1 and TRBJ2-7; 15 bases fit TRBD2. Germline V gene lookup returns CDR1 SGHRS and CDR2 YFSETQ. The CDR3 consists of 17 residues. J lost 0 bases, V lost 3 bases, and 4 bases had no gene match. The CDR3 sequence is CASSWGLAGGSSYEQYF. The CDR3 region has the DNA TGCGCCAGCAGCTGGGGACTAGCGGGGGGTTCCTCCTACGAGCAGTACTTC. Filled out from reference TRBV5-1 and TRBJ2-7, the complete variable domain reads KAGVTQTPRYLIKTRGQQVTLSCSPISGHRSVSWYQQTPGQGLQFLFEYFSETQRNKGNFPGRFSGRQFSNSRSEMNVSTLELGDSALYLCASSWGLAGGSSYEQYFGPGTRLTVT.

V is TRBV2 and J is TRBJ2-5; 10 nucleotides agree with TRBD2. Losses at the gene ends were 5 bases for V and 4 bases for J; bases not matched to a gene: 7. This CDR3 comprises 15 residues. Germline lookup yields CDR1 SNHLY and CDR2 FYNNEI. The CDR3 DNA reads TGTGCCAGCAGTCGTTCCAGCGGGGGGGTAGAGACCCAGTACTTC. The encoded protein is CASSRSSGGVETQYF. Full variable domain (remainder filled in from reference TRBV2 and TRBJ2-5): EPEVTQTPSHQVTQMGQEVILRCVPISNHLYFYWYRQILGQKVEFLVSFYNNEISEKSEIFDDQFSVERPDGSNFTLKIRSTKLEDSAMYFCASSRSSGGVETQYFGPGTRLLVL.

The chain couples TRBV29-1 to TRBJ2-1; a weak D match, TRBD1 (6 bases). Germline V gives CDR1 SQVTM, CDR2 ANQGSEA. The ends were cut back, 3 bases at V and 6 bases at J, with 9 bases in the middle. This CDR3 comprises 12 residues. The CDR3 coding sequence is TGCAGCGTTGATACAGGGAGCAATGAGCAGTTCTTC. This translates into CSVDTGSNEQFF.

The rearrangement joins TRBV16 to TRBJ1-1; D is uncertain. The germline V gene encodes CDR1 KGHSY and CDR2 FQNENV. V dropped 1 base and J dropped 11 bases, with 11 bases sitting between them. The CDR3 extends over 12 amino acids. Written as DNA, the CDR3 is TGTGCCAGCAGCCAATTCCGTGCTGGCGCTTTCTTT. Translating gives CASSQFRAGAFF.

The V call is TRBV5-1, the J call TRBJ2-1; 8 bases align to TRBD2. Germline loops: CDR1 SGHRS, CDR2 YFSETQ. The ends lost 4 bases at V and 3 bases at J; junction bases unmatched: 3. The length of the CDR3 is 14 residues. DNA of the CDR3: TGCGCCAGCAGCGGGGCGGGAGGCTACAATGAGCAGTTCTTC. This gives the protein CASSGAGGYNEQFF.

V gene TRBV2 combines with J gene TRBJ1-5, with D uncertain. With 9 bases removed from V and 0 bases from J, the gap between germline ends came to 12 bases. This CDR3 has 14 amino acids. Germline V gene lookup returns CDR1 SNHLY and CDR2 FYNNEI. CDR3 amino acids: CASQRAYSNQPQHF. DNA for the CDR3: TGTGCCAGTCAGAGGGCCTATAGCAATCAGCCCCAGCATTTT.

This sequence joins TRBV7-9 and TRBJ2-7; 7 nucleotides line up with TRBD1. CDR3 length: 12 amino acids. Trimming cost V 5 bases and J 5 bases; bases outside gene matches: 3. CDR1 and CDR2 from the germline V gene are SEHNR and FQNEAQ (reference sequence). The CDR3 region is CASSGDSHEQYF. CDR3 in DNA: TGTGCCAGCAGCGGGGACAGCCACGAGCAGTACTTC.

The table lists this clone with a few counts. The rearrangement uses TRBV18 and TRBJ2-6; D not certain. Germline assignment: CDR1 KGHSH and CDR2 LQKENI. Trimming removed 2 bases at V and 1 base at J, with 12 bases between. CDR3 length: 17 residues. CDR3 amino acids: CASSPAAGGSGANVLTF. The CDR3 DNA sequence: TGTGCCAGCTCACCAGCGGCTGGTGGATCTGGGGCCAACGTCCTGACTTTC.

The V call is TRBV21-1, the J call TRBJ1-4. TRBV21-1 is labeled a pseudogene. The CDR3 extends over 14 amino acids. The CDR3 here is CASRREGMEEKLFF. CDR3 coding DNA: TGTGCCAGCAGAAGGGAGGGTATGGAAGAAAAACTGTTTTTT.

The CDR3 DNA reads TGCGCCAGCAGCTTGTCACAGAGCACAGATACGCAGTATTTT. This translates into CASSLSQSTDTQYF. V is TRBV5-1 and J is TRBJ2-3; no reliable D call. In germline, CDR1 is SGHRS, CDR2 YFSETQ. V was pared by 1 base and J by 0 bases, with 6 bases between. The CDR3 loop spans 14 amino acids.

This rearrangement joins TRBV4-3 to TRBJ2-1, with D perhaps TRBD1 (5 bases). The CDR3 covers 18 residues. Per germline, CDR1 LGHNA and CDR2 YSLEER. Trimming pared 3 bases from V and 0 bases from J, leaving 18 bases between. The CDR3 reads CASSQPDTGLGSYNEQFF. CDR3 nucleotides: TGCGCCAGCAGCCAGCCGGACACCGGGTTGGGCTCCTACAATGAGCAGTTCTTC.

J is TRBJ2-7 and V is TRBV7-2, with 12 bases lining up with TRBD2. V gave up 5 bases and J gave up 3 bases; unmatched junction bases: 2. CDR3 length: 14 amino acids. Germline loops: CDR1 SGHTA, CDR2 FQGNSA. The CDR3 loop is CASSQTSGSYEQYF. The CDR3 DNA sequence: TGTGCCAGCAGCCAGACTAGCGGGAGCTACGAGCAGTACTTC.

The chain recombines TRBV6-1 with TRBJ1-1; D possibly corresponds to TRBD1 (6 bases). The CDR3 sequence is 14 residues long. Germline-derived CDR1 and CDR2 are MNHNS and SASEGT. V gave up 3 bases and J gave up 1 base, with 9 bases separating them. Written as DNA, the CDR3 is TGTGCCAGCAGTGAGTGGGACAAGAACACTGAAGCTTTCTTT. Its translation is CASSEWDKNTEAFF.

V usage is TRBV5-4 and J usage is TRBJ2-5, with TRBD2 identical over 14 bases. The germline V gene encodes CDR1 SGHNT and CDR2 YYREEE (reference sequence). The CDR3 is 15 residues long. Germline trimming cut 3 bases from V and 4 bases from J; bases unmatched to any gene: 2. DNA for the CDR3: TGTGCCAGCAGCTCAGGACTAGCGGGAGGAGAGACCCAGTACTTC. Translating gives CASSSGLAGGETQYF.

J is TRBJ2-2 and V is TRBV27, with D tentatively TRBD1 (5 bases). Deletions cut 3 bases from V and 6 bases from J, with 8 bases between. This CDR3 region has 13 residues. CDR1 is MNHEY, CDR2 SMNVEV, per germline (reference sequence). DNA of the CDR3: TGTGCCAGCAGTTTGCAGGGCCCCGGGGAGCTGTTTTTT. Its translation is CASSLQGPGELFF.